The entry that follows covers one TCR beta chain sequence. What antigen it recognizes has not been identified. No clone much larger than this one lies a single base away; base qualities are absent. From a lookup of the germline V gene (reference sequence), CDR1 and CDR2 are SEHNR and FQNEAQ. After removal of 5 bases from V and 0 bases from J, the junction retains 13 bases not matched to a gene. The CDR3 goes from the cysteine to the phenylalanine over 18 residues. Only CDR3 DNA is held: 54 bases, read in frame from base 1. Library preparation used the immunoSEQ multiplex PCR assay. The table comes from immuneACCESS by way of TCRdb, which keeps in-frame sequences with V and J called. Part of the clones is missing from these tables; in studies checked, under half for an unresolved V gene and the rest for unknown reasons. Counted in this sample were 53,000 or so clones; around 93% of them appeared once. Around 4.2% of the sample comes from the top ten.

This sample stems from a study of technical replicates of blood from several donors (dated by TCRdb to between 2016 and 2019). The clonotype was recovered from a human donor in good health. Some clones in this sample may be carry-over from other donors' samples. The sample comprised PBMCs. The rearranged segments are TRBV7-9 and TRBJ1-3; TRBD1 matches 7 bases in the middle. CDR3 region: CASSRGTERRRSGNTIYF. The DNA is as follows: TGTGCCAGCAGCCGAGGGACAGAGAGACGCCGCTCTGGAAACACCATATATTTT.